Listed here are 30 T cell receptor beta chains from one sample, sequenced in a study of T-cell memory formation after mild COVID-19. TCRdb called the 5' RACE reads again in MiXCR, with one record for every CDR3 protein. Of about 340,000 distinct CDR3 sequences in the sample, 14% were seen once. Source material: PBMCs or a T cell subset sorted from them (not recorded which). The receptors were sampled from a man aged 18 to 30 who had mild COVID-19 (a few samples of this study predate the infection). Cell type and time point are not known.

This clonotype appeared a few times. The chain uses TRBV4-3 and TRBJ2-7; 10 bases are shared with TRBD1. The V and J ends lost 0 bases and 3 bases, in that order; junction bases with no gene match: 2. The CDR3 covers 15 residues. Germline values: CDR1 LGHNA, CDR2 YSLEER. The CDR3 region is CASSQDGTGVYEQYF. CDR3 DNA sequence: TGCGCCAGCAGCCAAGATGGGACAGGGGTCTACGAGCAGTACTTC.

This clonotype was picked up a small number of times. V and J are TRBV5-4 and TRBJ2-3; D ambiguous. V lost 7 bases and J 2 bases, leaving 14 bases between the germline ends. The CDR3 runs 14 residues. CDR1 SGHNT and CDR2 YYREEE come from the germline V gene (reference sequence). DNA of the CDR3: TGTGCCAGCCCCGCGGCGAGGATCACAGATACGCAGTATTTT. Protein: CASPAARITDTQYF.

In its sample, this clonotype was seen a few times. The chain combines TRBV21-1 with TRBJ2-5. TRBV21-1 is described as a pseudogene. CDR3 length equals 9 residues. The CDR3 region is CASSKWWLF. CDR3 DNA: TGTGCCAGCAGCAAATGGTGGCTCTTC.

This clonotype was recorded a few times. V and J are TRBV5-4 and TRBJ2-5, with D tentatively TRBD2 (6 bases). CDR1 is SGHNT and CDR2 is YYREEE in the germline V gene (reference sequence). This CDR3 comprises 15 residues. The V end was cut by 0 bases, the J end by 2 bases, with 11 bases between. The CDR3 sequence is CASSLAEGPQETQYF. CDR3 DNA: TGTGCCAGCAGCTTGGCGGAGGGCCCTCAAGAGACCCAGTACTTC.

This clonotype appeared many times. The chain couples TRBV2 to TRBJ2-4; 11 bases agree with TRBD2. This CDR3 region has 18 residues. Trimming took 3 bases from V and 0 from J; bases not matched to a gene: 7. Germline V CDR1 and CDR2: SNHLY, FYNNEI. CDR3 bases: TGTGCCAGCAGTGATTTGGGACTAGCGGCTAGAGCCAAAAACATTCAGTACTTC. This translates into CASSDLGLAARAKNIQYF.

This chain joins TRBV5-4 and TRBJ1-2; no reliable D call. Germline CDR1 is SGHNT and CDR2 is YYREEE (reference sequence). The CDR3 is made up of 14 amino acids. V was cut by 5 bases and J by 0 bases, with 11 bases left in between. CDR3 sequence: CASRILLANYGYTF. In DNA form, the CDR3 reads TGTGCCAGCAGAATCCTCCTAGCTAACTATGGCTACACCTTC. The entire variable domain, with the rest obtained from reference TRBV5-4 and TRBJ1-2, is as follows: ETGVTQSPTHLIKTRGQQVTLRCSSQSGHNTVSWYQQALGQGPQFIFQYYREEENGRGNFPPRFSGLQFPNYSSELNVNALELDDSALYLCASRILLANYGYTFGSGTRLTVV.

A few counts support this clonotype. The CDR3 sequence is CASSEFDQGSEAFF. In DNA form, the CDR3 reads TGTGCCAGCAGTGAATTCGACCAAGGCTCTGAAGCTTTCTTT. This chain connects TRBV25-1 to TRBJ1-1, with D unresolved. Trimming left V 1 base short and J 6 bases short, with 12 bases between. This CDR3 region has 14 residues. Germline loops: CDR1 MGHDK, CDR2 SYGVNS. The variable domain in full, with the rest retrieved from reference TRBV25-1 and TRBJ1-1, is EADIYQTPRYLVIGTGKKITLECSQTMGHDKMYWYQQDPGMELHLIHYSYGVNSTEKGDLSSESTVSRIRTEHFPLTLESARPSHTSQYLCASSEFDQGSEAFFGQGTRLTVV.

The sample holds many counts of this clonotype. The gene calls are TRBV5-1 and TRBJ2-2, with D tentatively TRBD2 (6 bases). Trimming left V 3 bases short and J 4 bases short, with 16 bases between. The germline V gene encodes CDR1 SGHRS and CDR2 YFSETQ. This CDR3 region has 16 residues. The CDR3 is CASSSGPGEGTGELFF. The CDR3 nucleotides are TGCGCCAGCAGCTCGGGCCCGGGAGAAGGCACCGGGGAGCTGTTTTTT. Complete variable domain (other parts from reference TRBV5-1 and TRBJ2-2): KAGVTQTPRYLIKTRGQQVTLSCSPISGHRSVSWYQQTPGQGLQFLFEYFSETQRNKGNFPGRFSGRQFSNSRSEMNVSTLELGDSALYLCASSSGPGEGTGELFFGEGSRLTVL.

This clonotype turned up a few times. This chain links TRBV7-3 with TRBJ2-3; no firm D call. V lost 5 bases and J 4 bases, leaving 10 bases between the germline ends. Germline lookup yields CDR1 SGHTA and CDR2 FQGTGA. The CDR3 is 13 residues long. CDR3 loop: CASSVNSPDTQYF. CDR3 in DNA: TGTGCCAGCAGCGTAAACAGTCCAGATACGCAGTATTTT.

This clonotype was picked up many times. The chain has TRBV6-2 or TRBV6-3 and TRBJ1-5; D not resolved. V lost 2 bases and J lost 3, with 20 bases in between. The CDR3 extends over 18 amino acids. Germline V gene sequence: CDR1 MNHEY, CDR2 SVGEGT. In DNA form, the CDR3 reads TGTGCCAGCAGTTACCCCACACATTTCGACGGCCTCAATCAGCCCCAGCATTTT. Translation: CASSYPTHFDGLNQPQHF.

This clonotype was counted ten times or more. J is TRBJ2-1 and V is TRBV5-1; D gene ambiguous. This CDR3 has 12 residues. With 4 bases removed from V and 7 bases from J, the gap between germline ends came to 9 bases. Germline-derived CDR1 and CDR2 are SGHRS and YFSETQ. The CDR3 spells CASSPYGNEQFF. DNA of the CDR3: TGCGCCAGCAGCCCGTACGGGAATGAGCAGTTCTTC. Filled out from reference TRBV5-1 and TRBJ2-1, the complete variable domain reads KAGVTQTPRYLIKTRGQQVTLSCSPISGHRSVSWYQQTPGQGLQFLFEYFSETQRNKGNFPGRFSGRQFSNSRSEMNVSTLELGDSALYLCASSPYGNEQFFGPGTRLTVL.

The table lists this clonotype with many counts. The V call is TRBV5-1, the J call TRBJ2-1; D is possibly TRBD1 (5 bases). Germline V gene sequence: CDR1 SGHRS, CDR2 YFSETQ. The CDR3 extends over 15 amino acids. Trimming left V 4 bases short and J 0 bases short, with 11 bases between. CDR3 protein: CASSTAQASYNEQFF. CDR3 coding DNA: TGCGCCAGCAGCACTGCACAGGCCTCCTACAATGAGCAGTTCTTC.

This clonotype was counted between two and nine times. CDR3 bases: TGTGCCAGCAAGCGGGCGCTCTCTGGAAACACCATATATTTT. Translated, it gives CASKRALSGNTIYF. The chain recombines TRBV2 with TRBJ1-3; D is uncertain. Trimming took 7 bases from V and 0 from J, leaving 10 bases between them. The CDR3 contains 14 residues. Germline V gene data show CDR1 as SNHLY and CDR2 as FYNNEI.

Only a few counts were recorded for this clonotype. CDR3 nucleotide sequence: TGTGCCAGCAGCCAAGATATCAACAGGGACAACCCTAGTAACGAGCAGTACTTC. Translating it yields CASSQDINRDNPSNEQYF. The V and J genes are TRBV3-1 and TRBJ2-7, with D possibly TRBD1 on 6 matching bases. The CDR3 consists of 18 residues. Trimming removed 0 bases from V and 5 bases from J, with 23 bases in between. Germline V gives CDR1 LGHDT, CDR2 YNNKEL (reference sequence).

This sequence joins TRBV20-1 and TRBJ2-5; D possibly corresponds to TRBD1 (5 bases). Trimming removed 2 bases at V and 3 bases at J, with 13 bases between. Per germline, CDR1 DFQATT and CDR2 SNEGSKA (reference sequence). The CDR3 has 14 amino acids. The DNA for the CDR3 is TGCAGTGCTAGACATACCCGCAGGGAAGAGACCCAGTACTTC. Its protein product is CSARHTRREETQYF.

The J gene is TRBJ2-5, the V gene TRBV15; D is uncertain. CDR1 and CDR2 (germline): LNHNV, YYDKDF (reference sequence). This CDR3 is 15 amino acids long. Trimming stripped 0 bases from V and 5 bases from J, with 13 bases between. The DNA for the CDR3 is TGTGCCACCAGCAGAGAACCAGGTTCTTGGGAGACCCAGTACTTC. It yields the protein CATSREPGSWETQYF. Variable domain in full (rest from reference TRBV15 and TRBJ2-5): DAMVIQNPRYQVTQFGKPVTLSCSQTLNHNVMYWYQQKSSQAPKLLFHYYDKDFNNEADTPDNFQSRRPNTSFCFLDIRSPGLGDTAMYLCATSREPGSWETQYFGPGTRLLVL.

This clonotype was observed a few times. The rearrangement links TRBV5-1 to TRBJ2-1; D perhaps matches TRBD2 (6 bases). Germline CDR1 and CDR2: SGHRS and YFSETQ. The CDR3 loop spans 16 amino acids. Between the trimmed V and J ends, which lost 1 base and 8 bases, there was a span of 19 bases. The CDR3 is CASSLPRGSAGYEQFF. CDR3 coding DNA: TGCGCCAGCAGCTTGCCCCGGGGGTCAGCTGGCTATGAGCAGTTCTTC. The full variable domain, its missing parts supplied by reference TRBV5-1 and TRBJ2-1, is KAGVTQTPRYLIKTRGQQVTLSCSPISGHRSVSWYQQTPGQGLQFLFEYFSETQRNKGNFPGRFSGRQFSNSRSEMNVSTLELGDSALYLCASSLPRGSAGYEQFFGPGTRLTVL.

The CDR3 protein is CASSLIEQGGLSNSPLHF. CDR3 DNA sequence: TGCGCCAGCAGCTTGATCGAACAGGGAGGGTTGAGTAATTCACCCCTCCACTTT. This rearrangement joins TRBV5-1 to TRBJ1-6; D might be TRBD1 (6 bases). V lost 1 base, J lost 6 bases, and 20 bases lay in between. The germline CDR1 and CDR2 sequences are SGHRS and YFSETQ. CDR3 length: 18 amino acids. Using reference TRBV5-1 and TRBJ1-6 for the parts outside the CDR3, the full variable domain is KAGVTQTPRYLIKTRGQQVTLSCSPISGHRSVSWYQQTPGQGLQFLFEYFSETQRNKGNFPGRFSGRQFSNSRSEMNVSTLELGDSALYLCASSLIEQGGLSNSPLHFGNGTRLTVT.

The rearrangement uses TRBV5-1 and TRBJ2-3; D gene unclear. This CDR3 has 16 amino acids. Trimming left V 2 bases short and J 0 bases short, with 13 bases between. Germline assignment: CDR1 SGHRS and CDR2 YFSETQ. In DNA, the CDR3 is TGCGCCAGCAGCTTTCAGTCCGGACGAAGCACAGATACGCAGTATTTT. It yields the protein CASSFQSGRSTDTQYF.

The chain employs TRBV4-1 and TRBJ2-1; tentative D call: TRBD2 (6 bases). Germline V gene lookup returns CDR1 MGHRA and CDR2 YSYEKL. The germline V and J ends were trimmed by 4 bases and 0 bases, with 16 bases remaining between them. The CDR3 length is 17 residues. The CDR3 sequence: CASSRQPYGSSYNEQFF. The CDR3 bases are TGCGCCAGCAGCCGACAGCCCTACGGGAGCTCCTACAATGAGCAGTTCTTC.

In this sample, this clonotype turned up a few times. The V call is TRBV12-3 or TRBV12-4, the J call TRBJ2-1, with no clear D. This CDR3 contains 15 residues. Trimming cost V 3 bases and J 1 base, with 10 bases left between them. The CDR3 region is CASSFPRSSYNEQFF. The CDR3 nucleotides are TGTGCCAGCAGTTTCCCGAGAAGTTCCTACAATGAGCAGTTCTTC.

The V call is TRBV6-5, the J call TRBJ1-2; 9 positions agree with TRBD1. Germline V gene sequence: CDR1 MNHEY, CDR2 SVGAGI. The CDR3 has 16 amino acids. The V and J ends lost 10 bases and 6 bases, in that order; junction bases with no gene match: 18. The CDR3 protein is CATGYPPAGQGHGYTF. The CDR3 DNA sequence: TGTGCCACGGGGTACCCACCGGCGGGACAGGGTCATGGCTACACCTTC.

This clonotype was detected ten times or more. This chain uses TRBV20-1 with TRBJ2-3, with TRBD2 identical over 7 bases. Germline CDR1 and CDR2: DFQATT and SNEGSKA (reference sequence). The CDR3 is 12 residues long. J lost 5 bases, V lost 3 bases, and 2 bases had no gene match. CDR3 amino acids: CSASGGRDTQYF. For the CDR3, the DNA is TGCAGTGCTAGCGGGGGGAGAGATACGCAGTATTTT.

The chain carries TRBV12-3 or TRBV12-4 and TRBJ2-7, with 12 bases matching TRBD1. The junction had 1 base not matched to a gene; V was cut back by 6 bases and J by 4 bases. The CDR3 consists of 13 residues. The CDR3 bases are TGTGCCAGCAGGGGACAGGGGGCTTACGAGCAGTACGTC. As protein: CASRGQGAYEQYV.

J is TRBJ2-7 and V is TRBV20-1; the D gene could be TRBD1 or TRBD2 (5 bases each). Germline assignment: CDR1 DFQATT and CDR2 SNEGSKA (reference sequence). This CDR3 contains 13 residues. Here the CDR3 DNA reads TGCAGCGCTCAGGACGGGGCCAGCTACGAGCAGTACGTC. This codes for CSAQDGASYEQYV.

The chain has TRBV20-1 and TRBJ1-5; 9 bases map to TRBD1. The junction had 7 bases not matched to a gene; V was cut back by 3 bases and J by 1 base. The CDR3 length is 16 residues. The germline CDR1 and CDR2 sequences are DFQATT and SNEGSKA (reference sequence). The CDR3 DNA reads as TGCAGTGCTAGGCCCTCGACAGGGGGGAGCAATCAGCCCCAGCATTTT. Translating it yields CSARPSTGGSNQPQHF.

The genes are TRBV7-2 and TRBJ1-1; unclear D gene. Germline V gene data show CDR1 as SGHTA and CDR2 as FQGNSA. There are 14 residues in the CDR3. V lost 2 bases, J lost 1 base, and 8 bases lay in between. CDR3: CASSLQAGNTEAFF. The CDR3 DNA follows: TGTGCCAGCAGCTTACAGGCGGGGAACACTGAAGCTTTCTTT.

This clonotype was counted many times. The CDR3 protein is CASSQDRPGNTEAFF. The CDR3 nucleotides read TGCGCCAGCAGCCAAGATCGACCCGGGAACACTGAAGCTTTCTTT. The chain has TRBV4-3 and TRBJ1-1; D unclear. The V gene's germline CDR1 is LGHNA and CDR2 YSLEER. The CDR3 has 15 amino acids. The V end was cut by 0 bases, the J end by 1 base, with 9 bases between.

The chain employs TRBV4-3 and TRBJ2-1; D is possibly TRBD2 (7 bases). V was trimmed by 1 base and J by 4 bases, leaving 14 bases between them. The CDR3 is made up of 16 amino acids. The germline CDR1 and CDR2 sequences are LGHNA and YSLEER. DNA for the CDR3: TGCGCCAGCAGCCAAGGTCGGGGGGCCGATTACAATGAGCAGTTCTTC. Amino acids: CASSQGRGADYNEQFF.

The chain joins TRBV6-2 or TRBV6-3 to TRBJ2-2; the match to TRBD1 covers 9 bases. The CDR3 is made up of 15 amino acids. From germline, CDR1 is MNHEY and CDR2 SVGEGT. Trimming at V came to 4 bases and at J to 3 bases, leaving 3 bases not matched to a gene. The CDR3 DNA is TGTGCCAGCAGTTGGGACAGGGTCGACACCGGGGAGCTGTTTTTT. This gives the protein CASSWDRVDTGELFF.